Shown below are 17 T cell receptor beta chains from a single sample sequenced in a study of blood T cell repertoires in COVID-19. Clones were sequenced by immunoSEQ multiplex PCR, and TCRdb holds only the in-frame ones, with some missing. Of approximately 300,000 clones in the sample, around 87% were seen once. The sample consisted of peripheral blood. The receptors stem from a woman aged 45-59 years who had recovered from COVID-19.

The J gene is TRBJ1-4, the V gene TRBV4-3; TRBD1 might be the D (6 bases). V shed 1 base and J shed 4 bases, with 13 bases lying between them. Germline V CDR1 and CDR2: LGHNA, YSLEER. CDR3 length: 16 amino acids. The CDR3 DNA reads TGCGCCAGCAGCCAAGCGGGGGGGCCGGTTAATGAAAAACTGTTTTTT. Encoded protein: CASSQAGGPVNEKLFF.

This chain connects TRBV30 to TRBJ1-2, with a possible D match to TRBD1 (5 bases). The CDR3 is made up of 13 amino acids. V lost 2 bases, J lost 6 bases, and 13 bases lay in between. Germline loops: CDR1 GTSNPN, CDR2 SVGIG (reference sequence). CDR3 DNA sequence: TGTGCCTGGAGTCTACAGGTTCGTCATGGCTACACCTTC. Protein: CAWSLQVRHGYTF.

As for this clone: Other DNA sequences from this sample encode an identical CDR3 as well. The chain is built from TRBV5-1 and TRBJ1-1; a weak D match, TRBD1 (5 bases). Trimming left V 0 bases short and J 1 base short, with 7 bases between. Germline CDR1 SGHRS, CDR2 YFSETQ. The CDR3 extends over 14 amino acids. In DNA, the CDR3 is TGCGCCAGCAGCTTGGCCGGGGGGAACACTGAAGCTTTCTTT. This gives the protein CASSLAGGNTEAFF.

The V call is TRBV11-2, the J call TRBJ1-1; D might be TRBD1 (5 bases). Between the trimmed V and J ends, which lost 3 bases and 5 bases, there was a span of 19 bases. CDR3 length equals 16 residues. The V gene's germline CDR1 is SGHAT and CDR2 FQNNGV. The CDR3 spells CASSFYSDRRGTEAFF. CDR3 DNA sequence: TGTGCCAGCAGCTTTTACTCGGACCGGCGGGGGACTGAAGCTTTCTTT.

The V and J genes are TRBV7-2 and TRBJ1-5; possible D gene TRBD1, 5 bases. CDR1 is SGHTA, CDR2 FQGNSA, per germline. Trimming stripped 1 base from V and 3 bases from J, with 13 bases between. This CDR3 has 16 amino acids. CDR3 bases: TGTGCCAGCAGCTTAGTGACGACAGAACCCAATCAGCCCCAGCATTTT. Translation: CASSLVTTEPNQPQHF.

V and J are TRBV11-2 and TRBJ2-3; TRBD1 is a possible D gene (5 bases). CDR3 size: 15 residues. Germline V gene data show CDR1 as SGHAT and CDR2 as FQNNGV. Trimming removed 1 base from V and 3 bases from J, with 11 bases in between. Here the CDR3 DNA reads TGTGCCAGCAGCTTAGGGCAGGGTCTTACAGATACGCAGTATTTT. Residues: CASSLGQGLTDTQYF.

The J gene is TRBJ2-7, the V gene TRBV11-2, with a tentative D call TRBD1 (6 bases). Germline loops: CDR1 SGHAT, CDR2 FQNNGV. CDR3 length equals 15 residues. Trimming cost V 2 bases and J 3 bases, with 14 bases left between them. The CDR3 loop reads CASSLLGQGLYEQYF. CDR3 sequence (DNA): TGTGCCAGCAGCTTATTAGGCCAGGGGCTCTACGAGCAGTACTTC.

The chain couples TRBV18 to TRBJ2-7; no clear D. This CDR3 contains 16 residues. CDR1 is KGHSH and CDR2 is LQKENI in the germline V gene. Trimming stripped 5 bases from V and 1 base from J, with 18 bases between. Here the CDR3 reads CASSIPPIPGSYEQYF. CDR3 nucleotides: TGTGCCAGCTCAATTCCCCCAATTCCAGGTTCCTACGAGCAGTACTTC. The full variable domain, its missing parts supplied by reference TRBV18 and TRBJ2-7, is NAGVMQNPRHLVRRRGQEARLRCSPMKGHSHVYWYRQLPEEGLKFMVYLQKENIIDESGMPKERFSAEFPKEGPSILRIQQVVRGDSAAYFCASSIPPIPGSYEQYFGPGTRLTVT.

The chain combines TRBV3-1 (or the pseudogene TRBV3-2) with TRBJ1-3; maybe TRBD1 (6 bases). CDR3 length: 15 amino acids. The V end lost 0 bases, the J end lost 4 bases, and 10 bases lay between the germline ends. Germline V gives CDR1 LGHDT, CDR2 YNNKEL (reference sequence). In DNA form, the CDR3 reads TGTGCCAGCAGCCAAGATAACAGGGCGGGAAACACCATATATTTT. Translated: CASSQDNRAGNTIYF.

The chain links TRBV6-4 to TRBJ2-2; D unresolved. V was clipped by 2 bases and J by 4 bases, with 11 bases between them. This CDR3 has 15 amino acids. Germline loops: CDR1 MRHNA, CDR2 SNTAGT. CDR3 region: CASSDPSESTGELFF. CDR3 DNA sequence: TGTGCCAGCAGTGACCCCTCCGAGTCCACCGGGGAGCTGTTTTTT.

The chain employs TRBV20-1 and TRBJ2-7, with TRBD2 matching 8 bases. CDR1 and CDR2 from the germline V gene are DFQATT and SNEGSKA (reference sequence). V lost 3 bases, J lost 6 bases, and 10 bases stayed unmatched. The CDR3 runs 14 residues. In nucleotides, the CDR3 is TGCAGTGCTAGTGGGTACGGTGCGGGGGGCGAGCAGTACTTC. Translated: CSASGYGAGGEQYF.

The CDR3: CASSREVTGGSEQYF. The CDR3 nucleotides are TGCGCCAGCAGCCGAGAGGTTACAGGGGGAAGCGAGCAGTACTTC. V gene TRBV4-3 combines with J gene TRBJ2-7, with 8 bases aligning to TRBD1. CDR1 is LGHNA, CDR2 YSLEER, per germline. The V gene end was trimmed by 4 bases and the J gene end by 6 bases; junction bases not matched to a gene: 11. The CDR3 is 15 residues long.

The V and J genes are TRBV6-2 or TRBV6-3 and TRBJ1-1, with D perhaps TRBD1 (6 bases). This CDR3 is 12 amino acids long. V lost 5 bases and J lost 11, with 15 bases in between. Germline CDR1 MNHEY, CDR2 SVGEGT. Here the CDR3 reads CASSLLTGRAFF. CDR3 in DNA: TGTGCCAGCAGTCTCTTGACAGGCCGGGCTTTCTTT.

This chain connects TRBV28 to TRBJ2-2, with no clear D. Germline CDR1 MDHEN, CDR2 SYDVKM. There are 14 residues in the CDR3. V was shortened by 5 bases and J by 4 bases, with 11 bases between the two germline ends. In DNA form, the CDR3 reads TGTGCCAGCAGTACCCAGCGCGGCACCGGGGAGCTGTTTTTT. It translates to CASSTQRGTGELFF.

The chain is built from TRBV25-1 and TRBJ1-2, with TRBD1 matching over 7 bases. The CDR3 extends over 12 amino acids. J was trimmed by 7 bases and V by 5 bases; bases with no gene match: 4. From germline, CDR1 is MGHDK and CDR2 SYGVNS. CDR3 nucleotides: TGTGCCAGCAGTAGAACAGGGGCTGGCTACACCTTC. Amino acid sequence: CASSRTGAGYTF.

The chain combines TRBV20-1 with TRBJ1-2; D remains ambiguous. Germline CDR1 is DFQATT and CDR2 is SNEGSKA (reference sequence). The ends were cut back, 0 bases at V and 4 bases at J, with 3 bases in the middle. This CDR3 is 11 amino acids long. Here the CDR3 DNA reads TGCAGTGCTAGAGACAGCTATGGCTACACCTTC. It translates to CSARDSYGYTF.

The V call is TRBV28, the J call TRBJ2-2, with 9 bases matching TRBD1. Looked up from germline, CDR1 is MDHEN and CDR2 is SYDVKM. Trimming cost V 4 bases and J 4 bases; bases outside gene matches: 10. CDR3 length: 17 amino acids. CDR3 in DNA: TGTGCCAGCAGTTCAACCGGGACAGGGCTGGGCACCGGGGAGCTGTTTTTT. Its protein is CASSSTGTGLGTGELFF.